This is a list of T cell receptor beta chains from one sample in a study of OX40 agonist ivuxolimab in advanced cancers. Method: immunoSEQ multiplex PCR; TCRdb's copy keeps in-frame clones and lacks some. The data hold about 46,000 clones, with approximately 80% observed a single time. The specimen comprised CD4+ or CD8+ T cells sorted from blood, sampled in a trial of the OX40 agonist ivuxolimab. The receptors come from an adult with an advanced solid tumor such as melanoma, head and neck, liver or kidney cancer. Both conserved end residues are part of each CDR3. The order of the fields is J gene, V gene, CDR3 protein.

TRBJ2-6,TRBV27,CASSLYPTGAGANVLTF
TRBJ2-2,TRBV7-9,CASSPAFSGLADNTGELFF
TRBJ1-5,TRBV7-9,CASSLVGQGQPQHF
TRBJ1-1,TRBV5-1,CASTDPGQNTEAFF
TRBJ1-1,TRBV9,CASSVGGGRSEAFF
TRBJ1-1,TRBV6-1,CASSVRGEAFF
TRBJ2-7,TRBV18,CASSPQVREQQYF
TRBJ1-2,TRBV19,CASTPGTGNGYTF
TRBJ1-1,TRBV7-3,CASSSGAEAFF
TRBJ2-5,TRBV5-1,CASSPSPGTGAWETQYF
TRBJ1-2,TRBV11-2,CASSLGDYYGYTF
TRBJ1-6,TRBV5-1,CASSLEPGSPLHF
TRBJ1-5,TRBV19,CASTPQSSNQPQHF
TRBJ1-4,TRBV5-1,CASSFLGATNEKLFF
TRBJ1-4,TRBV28,CASGGGGEKLFF
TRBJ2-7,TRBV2,CASSESSGVYEQYF
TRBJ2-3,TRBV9,CASSLTDTQYF
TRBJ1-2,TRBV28,CASNRGGYGYTF
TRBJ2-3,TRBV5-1,CASSLAGQGGDTQYF
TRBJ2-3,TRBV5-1,CASSLEGGGQGSTDTQYF
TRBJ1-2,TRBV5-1,CASSLQTGANYGYTF
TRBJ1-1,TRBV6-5,CASSYSTQGDTEAFF
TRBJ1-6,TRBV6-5,CASSLVNSPLHF
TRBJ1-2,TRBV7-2,CASSLDDRGRYGYTF
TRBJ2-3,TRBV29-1,CSVGGKGLALTDTQYF
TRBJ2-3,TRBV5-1,CASSPGQNTDTQYF
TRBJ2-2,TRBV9,CASSVGEMNTGELFF
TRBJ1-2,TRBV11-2,CASSTNRGNYGYTF
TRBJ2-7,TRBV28,CASIPGGTGLYEQYF
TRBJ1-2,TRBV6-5,CASSYSSWRADYGYTF
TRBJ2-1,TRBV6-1,CASAYGLAGNEQFF
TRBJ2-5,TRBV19,CASSRPGQGQETQYF
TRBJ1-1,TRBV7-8,CASSLAAGATEAFF
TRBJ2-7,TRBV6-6,CASSPRTSGKIYEQYF
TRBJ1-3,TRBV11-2,CASSLLRIRGNTIYF
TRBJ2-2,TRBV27,CASSPSRGGGGTGELFF
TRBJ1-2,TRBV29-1,CSVGQAEDGYGYTF
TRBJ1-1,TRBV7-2,CASSSRLANTEAFF
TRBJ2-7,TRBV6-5,CASSLRTGRTYEQYF
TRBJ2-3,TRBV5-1,CASSLAGTADFTDTQYF
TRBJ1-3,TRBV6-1,CASSEGGVGNTIYF
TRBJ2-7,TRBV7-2,CASSRDRFSYEQYF
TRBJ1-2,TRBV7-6,CASSSGISDYGYTF
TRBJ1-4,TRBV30,CAWSGRGLPEKLFF
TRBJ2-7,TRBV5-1,CASSMGSGVTYEQYF
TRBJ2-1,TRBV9,CASSASGGSYNEQFF